This T cell receptor beta chain appears in the sequencing data of a study of T-cell memory formation after mild COVID-19. Turning to the study itself: TCR clusters were mostly confined to one donor each.

The CDR3 is made up of 13 amino acids. V was pared by 2 bases and J by 5 bases, with 7 bases between. Looked up from germline, CDR1 is SGHTA and CDR2 is FQGNSA. About this clonotype: Its antigen remains unidentified.

Study-wide results and limits: Second-wave clones with a day 37 peak had unconfirmed SARS-CoV-2 specificity.

TCRdb itself ran the 5' RACE reads through MiXCR, one entry per CDR3 protein. Of almost 350,000 distinct CDR3 sequences listed, around a fifth were seen once; the top ten hold roughly a fifth. The chain uses TRBV7-2 and TRBJ2-1; D is unclear. The material sequenced was PBMCs or a T cell subset sorted from them (not recorded which). The receptor comes from a man aged 18 to 35 who had mild COVID-19 (a few samples of this study predate the infection). Cell type and time point are not known. The CDR3 sequence is CASSLWVDNEQFF. CDR3 sequence (DNA): TGTGCCAGCAGCTTATGGGTGGACAATGAGCAGTTCTTC.